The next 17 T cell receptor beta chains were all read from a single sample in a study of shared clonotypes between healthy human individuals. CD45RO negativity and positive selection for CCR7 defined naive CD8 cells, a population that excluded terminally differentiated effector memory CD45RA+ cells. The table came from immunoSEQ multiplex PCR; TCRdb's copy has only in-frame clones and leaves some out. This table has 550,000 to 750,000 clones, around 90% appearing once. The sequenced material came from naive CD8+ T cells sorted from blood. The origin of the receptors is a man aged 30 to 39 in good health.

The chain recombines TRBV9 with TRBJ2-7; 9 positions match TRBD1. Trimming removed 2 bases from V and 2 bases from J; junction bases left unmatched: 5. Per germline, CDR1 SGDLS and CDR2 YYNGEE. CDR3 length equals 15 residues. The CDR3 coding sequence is TGTGCCAGCAGCGTCACCGGGACAGGGACCTACGAGCAGTACTTC. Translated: CASSVTGTGTYEQYF.

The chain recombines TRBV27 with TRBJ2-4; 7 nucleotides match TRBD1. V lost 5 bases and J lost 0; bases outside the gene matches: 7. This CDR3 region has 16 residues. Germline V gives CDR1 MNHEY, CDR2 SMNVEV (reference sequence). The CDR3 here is CASSPWDSRAKNIQYF. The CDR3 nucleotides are TGTGCCAGCAGTCCCTGGGACAGTAGAGCCAAAAACATTCAGTACTTC.

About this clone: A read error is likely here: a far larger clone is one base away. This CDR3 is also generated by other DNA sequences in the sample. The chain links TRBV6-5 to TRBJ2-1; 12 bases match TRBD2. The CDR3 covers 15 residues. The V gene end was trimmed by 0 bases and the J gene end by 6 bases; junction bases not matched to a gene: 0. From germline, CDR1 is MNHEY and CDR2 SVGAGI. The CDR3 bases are TGTGCCAGCAGTTACTCGACTAGCGGGAGCAATGAGCAGTTCTTC. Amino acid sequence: CASSYSTSGSNEQFF.

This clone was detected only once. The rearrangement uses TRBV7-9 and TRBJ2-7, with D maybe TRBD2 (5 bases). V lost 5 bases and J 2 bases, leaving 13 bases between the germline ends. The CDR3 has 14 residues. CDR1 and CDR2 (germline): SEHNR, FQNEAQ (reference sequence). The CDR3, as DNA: TGTGCCAGCAGCCCCCGGGAATGGGCCTACGAGCAGTACTTC. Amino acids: CASSPREWAYEQYF.

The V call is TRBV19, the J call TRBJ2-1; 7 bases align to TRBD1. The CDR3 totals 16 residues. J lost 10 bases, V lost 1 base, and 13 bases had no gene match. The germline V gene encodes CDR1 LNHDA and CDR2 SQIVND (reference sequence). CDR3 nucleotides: TGTGCCAGTAGTATAGCTGGTCGGCAGGGGGTCGGGGAGCAGTTCTTC. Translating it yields CASSIAGRQGVGEQFF. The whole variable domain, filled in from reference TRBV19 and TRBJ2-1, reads DGGITQSPKYLFRKEGQNVTLSCEQNLNHDAMYWYRQDPGQGLRLIYYSQIVNDFQKGDIAEGYSVSREKKESFPLTVTSAQKNPTAFYLCASSIAGRQGVGEQFFGPGTRLTVL.

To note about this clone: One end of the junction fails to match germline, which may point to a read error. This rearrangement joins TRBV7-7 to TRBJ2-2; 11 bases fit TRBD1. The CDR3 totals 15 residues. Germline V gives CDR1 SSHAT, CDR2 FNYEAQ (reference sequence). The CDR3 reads CASSPPGQGAGELFF. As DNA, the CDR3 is TGTGCTAGCAGCCCACCGGGACAGGGGGCCGGGGAGCTGTTTTTT.

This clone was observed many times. The CDR3 here is CASSEVGRPGGAFF. The CDR3, as DNA: TGCGCCAGCAGTGAGGTCGGACGGCCCGGAGGGGCTTTCTTT. This chain connects TRBV10-1 to TRBJ1-1; the D is unclear. Germline loops: CDR1 WNHNN, CDR2 SYGVQD (reference sequence). V was pared by 2 bases and J by 11 bases, with 18 bases between. CDR3 length: 14 residues.

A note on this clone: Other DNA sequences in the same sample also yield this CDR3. The CDR3 region is CASSLGTVQETQYF. CDR3 bases: TGCGCCAGCAGCCTTGGGACGGTTCAAGAGACCCAGTACTTC. The J gene is TRBJ2-5, the V gene TRBV5-1, with D perhaps assigned TRBD1 or TRBD2 (5 bases each). Germline V gene data show CDR1 as SGHRS and CDR2 as YFSETQ. Between the trimmed V and J ends, which lost 4 bases and 2 bases, there was a span of 12 bases. The CDR3 is 14 amino acids.

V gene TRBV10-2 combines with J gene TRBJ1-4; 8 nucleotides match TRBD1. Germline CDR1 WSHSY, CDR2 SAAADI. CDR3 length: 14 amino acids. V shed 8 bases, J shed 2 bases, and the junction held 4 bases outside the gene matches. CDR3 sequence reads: CASGDRGTNEKLFF. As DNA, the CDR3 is TGCGCCAGCGGAGACAGGGGTACTAATGAAAAACTGTTTTTT.

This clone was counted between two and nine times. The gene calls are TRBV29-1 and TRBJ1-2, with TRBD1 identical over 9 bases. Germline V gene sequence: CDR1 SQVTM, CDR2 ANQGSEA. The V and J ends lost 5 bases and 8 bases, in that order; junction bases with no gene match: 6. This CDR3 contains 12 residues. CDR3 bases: TGCAGCGTTTCACAGGGGGCGCGCGGCTACACCTTC. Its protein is CSVSQGARGYTF. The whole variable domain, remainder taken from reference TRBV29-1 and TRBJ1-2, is SAVISQKPSRDICQRGTSLTIQCQVDSQVTMMFWYRQQPGQSLTLIATANQGSEATYESGFVIDKFPISRPNLTFSTLTVSNMSPEDSSIYLCSVSQGARGYTFGSGTRLTVV.

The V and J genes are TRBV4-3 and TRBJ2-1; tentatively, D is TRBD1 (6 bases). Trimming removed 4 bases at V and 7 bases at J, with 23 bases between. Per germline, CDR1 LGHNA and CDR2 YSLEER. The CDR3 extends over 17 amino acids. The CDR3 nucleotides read TGCGCCAGCAGCCCACTGTTGGGCAGGGGTTTGGGGAATGAGCAGTTCTTC. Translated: CASSPLLGRGLGNEQFF.

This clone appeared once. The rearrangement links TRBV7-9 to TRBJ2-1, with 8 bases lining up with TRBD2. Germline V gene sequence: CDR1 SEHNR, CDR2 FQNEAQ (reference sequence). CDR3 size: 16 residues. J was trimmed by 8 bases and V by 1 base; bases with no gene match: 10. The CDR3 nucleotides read TGTGCCAGCAGCTTAGTACGGGAGGGCCTTTTGGATGAGCAGTTCTTC. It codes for CASSLVREGLLDEQFF.

The CDR3 spells CASRGTGANVLTF. CDR3 bases: TGTGCCAGCAGGGGGACTGGGGCCAACGTCCTGACTTTC. V usage is TRBV6-5 and J usage is TRBJ2-6; D ambiguous. V gave up 6 bases and J gave up 2 bases, with 5 bases separating them. There are 13 residues in the CDR3. Germline CDR1 and CDR2: MNHEY and SVGAGI.

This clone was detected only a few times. The CDR3 DNA is TGTGCCAGCAGCTCCTTGTCTTCCGAGCAGTACTTC. This codes for CASSSLSSEQYF. The chain links TRBV5-6 to TRBJ2-7; D gene ambiguous. The CDR3 is made up of 12 amino acids. V gave up 3 bases and J gave up 6 bases, with 10 bases separating them. Germline CDR1 SGHDT, CDR2 YYEEEE. The variable domain in full, completed from reference TRBV5-6 and TRBJ2-7, reads DAGVTQSPTHLIKTRGQQVTLRCSPKSGHDTVSWYQQALGQGPQFIFQYYEEEERQRGNFPDRFSGHQFPNYSSELNVNALLLGDSALYLCASSSLSSEQYFGPGTRLTVT.

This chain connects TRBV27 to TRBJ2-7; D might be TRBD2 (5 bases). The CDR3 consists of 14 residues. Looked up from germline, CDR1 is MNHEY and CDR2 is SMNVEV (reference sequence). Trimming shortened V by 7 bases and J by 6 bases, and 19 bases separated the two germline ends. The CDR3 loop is CASTGFGTGGEQYF. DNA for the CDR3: TGTGCCAGCACTGGGTTTGGCACCGGAGGCGAGCAGTACTTC.

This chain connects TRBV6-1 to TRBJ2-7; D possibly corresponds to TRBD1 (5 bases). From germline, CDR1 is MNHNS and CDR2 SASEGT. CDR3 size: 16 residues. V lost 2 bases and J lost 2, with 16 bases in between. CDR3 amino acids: CASSENPGNLPYEQYF. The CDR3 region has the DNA TGTGCCAGCAGTGAAAATCCAGGGAACTTACCCTACGAGCAGTACTTC.

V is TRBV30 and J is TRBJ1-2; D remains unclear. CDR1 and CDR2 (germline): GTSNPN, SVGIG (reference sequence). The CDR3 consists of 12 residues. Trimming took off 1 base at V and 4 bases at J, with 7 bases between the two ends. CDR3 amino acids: CAWSADSYGYTF. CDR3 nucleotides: TGTGCCTGGAGTGCTGACTCCTATGGCTACACCTTC.